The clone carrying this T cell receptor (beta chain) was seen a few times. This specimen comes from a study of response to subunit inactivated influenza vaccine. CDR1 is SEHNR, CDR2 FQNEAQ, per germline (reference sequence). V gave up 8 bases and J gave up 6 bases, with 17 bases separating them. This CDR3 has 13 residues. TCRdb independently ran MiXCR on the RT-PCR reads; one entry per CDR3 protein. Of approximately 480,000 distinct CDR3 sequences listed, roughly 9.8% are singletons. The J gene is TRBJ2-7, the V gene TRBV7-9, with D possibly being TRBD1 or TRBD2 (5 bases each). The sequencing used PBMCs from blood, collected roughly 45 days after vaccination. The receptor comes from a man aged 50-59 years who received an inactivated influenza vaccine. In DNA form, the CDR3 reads TGTGCCAGCGCCTGGGTAGGGACCCTCGAGCAGTACTTC. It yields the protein CASAWVGTLEQYF.